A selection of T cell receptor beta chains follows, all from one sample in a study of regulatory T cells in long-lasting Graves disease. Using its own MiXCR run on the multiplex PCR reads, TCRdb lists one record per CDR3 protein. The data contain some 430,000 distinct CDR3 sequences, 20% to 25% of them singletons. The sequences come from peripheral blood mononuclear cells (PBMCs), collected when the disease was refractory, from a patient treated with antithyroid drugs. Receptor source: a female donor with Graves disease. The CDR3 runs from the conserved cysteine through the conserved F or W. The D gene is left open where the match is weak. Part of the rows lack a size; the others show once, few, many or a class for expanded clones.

CDR3aa: CASSQDGAGWVSGANVLTF
CDR3nt: TGCGCCAGCAGCCAAGACGGCGCGGGATGGGTCTCTGGGGCCAACGTCCTGACTTTC
abundance: -
d_gene: -
j_gene: TRBJ2-6
v_gene: TRBV4-1

CDR3aa: CASTTGSDGYTF
CDR3nt: TGTGCCAGTACAACAGGATCCGATGGCTACACCTTC
abundance: -
d_gene: -
j_gene: TRBJ1-2
v_gene: TRBV19

CDR3aa: CASSLVDNYQETQYF
CDR3nt: TGTGCCAGCAGTTTAGTAGACAATTACCAAGAGACCCAGTACTTC
abundance: many
d_gene: -
j_gene: TRBJ2-5
v_gene: TRBV12-3/TRBV12-4

CDR3aa: CATSSPRDSNQPQHF
CDR3nt: TGTGCCACCAGCAGCCCCCGGGACAGCAATCAGCCCCAGCATTTT
abundance: many
d_gene: -
j_gene: TRBJ1-5
v_gene: TRBV15

CDR3aa: CASSIGRQNYGYTF
CDR3nt: TGTGCCAGTAGTATTGGTCGACAGAACTATGGCTACACCTTC
abundance: -
d_gene: -
j_gene: TRBJ1-2
v_gene: TRBV19

CDR3aa: CAWGTGRAGELFF
CDR3nt: TGTGCCTGGGGTACAGGGCGTGCCGGGGAGCTGTTTTTT
abundance: -
d_gene: -
j_gene: TRBJ2-2
v_gene: TRBV30

CDR3aa: CASSLEGFGANVLTF
CDR3nt: TGTGCCAGCAGCTTAGAAGGATTTGGGGCCAACGTCCTGACTTTC
abundance: -
d_gene: -
j_gene: TRBJ2-6
v_gene: TRBV11-2

CDR3aa: CSVGDGKNNQPQHF
CDR3nt: TGCAGCGTTGGAGACGGGAAGAACAATCAGCCCCAGCATTTT
abundance: many
d_gene: -
j_gene: TRBJ1-5
v_gene: TRBV29-1

CDR3aa: CASSVDRDDQPQHF
CDR3nt: TGTGCCAGCAGTGTTGACAGGGACGATCAGCCCCAGCATTTT
abundance: many
d_gene: TRBD1
j_gene: TRBJ1-5
v_gene: TRBV6-1

CDR3aa: CASSYRLGGTQRAFF
CDR3nt: TGTGCCAGCAGTTACCGGCTCGGGGGCACCCAGAGAGCTTTCTTT
abundance: few
d_gene: -
j_gene: TRBJ1-1
v_gene: TRBV6-5

CDR3aa: CASSTRATGSNSPLHF
CDR3nt: TGTGCCAGCAGCACCAGAGCCACAGGGAGCAATTCACCCCTCCACTTT
abundance: many
d_gene: -
j_gene: TRBJ1-6
v_gene: TRBV7-8

CDR3aa: CAGSLVGGNTEAFF
CDR3nt: TGCGCCGGCAGCTTGGTCGGGGGGAACACTGAAGCTTTCTTT
abundance: -
d_gene: -
j_gene: TRBJ1-1
v_gene: TRBV5-1

CDR3aa: CASSLTGTAYEQYF
CDR3nt: TGTGCCAGCAGTTTGACCGGGACAGCCTACGAGCAGTACTTC
abundance: many
d_gene: TRBD1
j_gene: TRBJ2-7
v_gene: TRBV28

CDR3aa: CASSLHNSGNTIYF
CDR3nt: TGTGCCAGCAGTCTTCACAACTCTGGAAACACCATATATTTT
abundance: few
d_gene: -
j_gene: TRBJ1-3
v_gene: TRBV6-2/TRBV6-3

CDR3aa: CASSSGQGFQPQHF
CDR3nt: TGTGCCAGCAGTTCGGGACAGGGATTTCAGCCCCAGCATTTT
abundance: many
d_gene: TRBD1
j_gene: TRBJ1-5
v_gene: TRBV28

CDR3aa: CASRPGQGLPGELFF
CDR3nt: TGCGCCAGTCGTCCGGGACAGGGCCTTCCCGGGGAGCTGTTTTTT
abundance: -
d_gene: TRBD1
j_gene: TRBJ2-2
v_gene: TRBV5-1

CDR3aa: CASSSTLAGDYEQYF
CDR3nt: TGTGCCAGCAGTTCCACCCTAGCGGGAGACTACGAGCAGTACTTC
abundance: many
d_gene: TRBD2
j_gene: TRBJ2-7
v_gene: TRBV12-3/TRBV12-4

CDR3aa: CASRTGSTEKLFF
CDR3nt: TGTGCCAGCAGGACAGGGAGTACGGAAAAACTGTTTTTT
abundance: few
d_gene: TRBD1
j_gene: TRBJ1-4
v_gene: TRBV6-1

CDR3aa: CASSIYEGTGANVLTF
CDR3nt: TGTGCCAGTAGTATCTATGAGGGTACTGGGGCCAACGTCCTGACTTTC
abundance: many
d_gene: -
j_gene: TRBJ2-6
v_gene: TRBV19

CDR3aa: CASSVSLTAEAFF
CDR3nt: TGTGCCAGCAGTGTCTCGTTGACCGCTGAAGCTTTCTTT
abundance: few
d_gene: -
j_gene: TRBJ1-1
v_gene: TRBV6-1

CDR3aa: CASSAGTRSYEQYF
CDR3nt: TGTGCCAGCAGTGCCGGGACACGCTCCTACGAGCAGTACTTC
abundance: -
d_gene: -
j_gene: TRBJ2-7
v_gene: TRBV6-1

CDR3aa: CASSHRRTFGAVNSPLHF
CDR3nt: TGTGCCAGCAGTCACCGACGGACATTCGGGGCCGTGAATTCACCCCTCCACTTT
abundance: -
d_gene: -
j_gene: TRBJ1-6
v_gene: TRBV27

CDR3aa: CASSPRISSNQPQHF
CDR3nt: TGTGCCAGCAGCCCTCGAATCAGCAGCAATCAGCCCCAGCATTTT
abundance: few
d_gene: -
j_gene: TRBJ1-5
v_gene: TRBV7-2

CDR3aa: CASSALQGRVEKLFF
CDR3nt: TGTGCCAGCAGTGCCCTCCAGGGACGAGTTGAAAAACTGTTTTTT
abundance: many
d_gene: -
j_gene: TRBJ1-4
v_gene: TRBV28

CDR3aa: CASSPIRQIAMNTEAFF
CDR3nt: TGTGCCAGCTCACCAATTCGACAGATCGCAATGAACACTGAAGCTTTCTTT
abundance: -
d_gene: -
j_gene: TRBJ1-1
v_gene: TRBV18

CDR3aa: CASSEHLQPQHF
CDR3nt: TGTGCCAGCTCTGAGCACCTTCAGCCCCAGCATTTT
abundance: -
d_gene: -
j_gene: TRBJ1-5
v_gene: TRBV7-9

CDR3aa: CASSLGLAASYEQYF
CDR3nt: TGTGCCAGCAGCCTAGGACTAGCAGCGTCCTACGAGCAGTACTTC
abundance: many
d_gene: TRBD2
j_gene: TRBJ2-7
v_gene: TRBV11-2

CDR3aa: CAISESRGNTEAFF
CDR3nt: TGTGCCATCAGTGAATCCAGGGGGAACACTGAAGCTTTCTTT
abundance: -
d_gene: -
j_gene: TRBJ1-1
v_gene: TRBV10-3

CDR3aa: CASSLLATQETQYF
CDR3nt: TGTGCCAGCAGTCTACTAGCGACCCAAGAGACCCAGTACTTC
abundance: many
d_gene: TRBD2
j_gene: TRBJ2-5
v_gene: TRBV28

CDR3aa: CASSFQGSEAFF
CDR3nt: TGTGCCAGCAGTTTCCAGGGTTCTGAAGCTTTCTTT
abundance: many
d_gene: -
j_gene: TRBJ1-1
v_gene: TRBV7-3

CDR3aa: CATSDSGPGTGRYGYTF
CDR3nt: TGTGCCACCAGTGATTCGGGTCCCGGGACAGGGAGGTATGGCTACACCTTC
abundance: many
d_gene: TRBD1
j_gene: TRBJ1-2
v_gene: TRBV24-1

CDR3aa: CASSQGLDTQYF
CDR3nt: TGTGCCAGCAGCCAAGGATTGGATACGCAGTATTTT
abundance: few
d_gene: -
j_gene: TRBJ2-3
v_gene: TRBV3-1

CDR3aa: CASSLGRGFENTGELFF
CDR3nt: TGCGCCAGCAGCCTAGGGAGGGGGTTCGAGAACACCGGGGAGCTGTTTTTT
abundance: few
d_gene: -
j_gene: TRBJ2-2
v_gene: TRBV4-1

CDR3aa: CASSPMGLNTGELFF
CDR3nt: TGTGCCAGCAGCCCGATGGGTTTGAACACCGGGGAGCTGTTTTTT
abundance: many
d_gene: -
j_gene: TRBJ2-2
v_gene: TRBV11-3

CDR3aa: CASSLLGQGASGYTF
CDR3nt: TGTGCCAGCAGTTTACTGGGACAGGGGGCGAGTGGCTACACCTTC
abundance: few
d_gene: TRBD1
j_gene: TRBJ1-2
v_gene: TRBV27

CDR3aa: CASSRFRGMNTEAFF
CDR3nt: TGTGCCAGCAGCCGATTTCGGGGCATGAACACTGAAGCTTTCTTT
abundance: few
d_gene: -
j_gene: TRBJ1-1
v_gene: TRBV7-9

CDR3aa: CASSSPGRVSPLHF
CDR3nt: TGTGCCAGCAGCTCCCCCGGCAGGGTTTCACCCCTCCACTTT
abundance: many
d_gene: -
j_gene: TRBJ1-6
v_gene: TRBV11-2

CDR3aa: CATSDSPGKETQYF
CDR3nt: TGTGCCACCAGTGATTCCCCCGGGAAAGAGACCCAGTACTTC
abundance: many
d_gene: -
j_gene: TRBJ2-5
v_gene: TRBV24-1

CDR3aa: CAISESARTGTYEQYF
CDR3nt: TGTGCCATCAGTGAGTCAGCACGGACAGGGACCTACGAGCAGTACTTC
abundance: -
d_gene: TRBD1
j_gene: TRBJ2-7
v_gene: TRBV10-3

CDR3aa: CASSLVSGAGTEAFF
CDR3nt: TGTGCCAGCAGCTTGGTGTCAGGGGCTGGGACTGAAGCTTTCTTT
abundance: many
d_gene: -
j_gene: TRBJ1-1
v_gene: TRBV5-4

CDR3aa: CASSQGGAGNTEAFF
CDR3nt: TGTGCCAGCAGCCAAGGGGGCGCCGGGAACACTGAAGCTTTCTTT
abundance: few
d_gene: -
j_gene: TRBJ1-1
v_gene: TRBV14

CDR3aa: CASSLTGDLGETQYF
CDR3nt: TGTGCCAGCAGCTTAACGGGGGACCTGGGGGAGACCCAGTACTTC
abundance: -
d_gene: -
j_gene: TRBJ2-5
v_gene: TRBV7-3

CDR3aa: CASSLYNQPQHF
CDR3nt: TGTGCCAGCAGTTTATACAATCAGCCCCAGCATTTT
abundance: many
d_gene: -
j_gene: TRBJ1-5
v_gene: TRBV28

CDR3aa: CASSHPDREETQYF
CDR3nt: TGTGCCAGCAGCCACCCAGACAGGGAGGAGACCCAGTACTTC
abundance: many
d_gene: TRBD1
j_gene: TRBJ2-5
v_gene: TRBV7-9

CDR3aa: CAGSPLTDTEAFF
CDR3nt: TGTGCCGGCTCACCCTTAACAGACACTGAAGCTTTCTTT
abundance: -
d_gene: -
j_gene: TRBJ1-1
v_gene: TRBV18

CDR3aa: CSARDRRGTANYGYTF
CDR3nt: TGCAGTGCTAGAGATCGCCGGGGGACAGCTAACTATGGCTACACCTTC
abundance: many
d_gene: TRBD1
j_gene: TRBJ1-2
v_gene: TRBV20-1

CDR3aa: CATSDSLVGDTGELFF
CDR3nt: TGTGCCACCAGTGATTCCCTGGTTGGCGATACCGGGGAGCTGTTTTTT
abundance: -
d_gene: -
j_gene: TRBJ2-2
v_gene: TRBV24-1

CDR3aa: CASDLAGGSTGELFF
CDR3nt: TGTGCCAGTGATTTAGCGGGGGGCAGCACCGGGGAGCTGTTTTTT
abundance: -
d_gene: TRBD2
j_gene: TRBJ2-2
v_gene: TRBV6-1

CDR3aa: CVSSSTSTHEQYF
CDR3nt: TGTGTCAGCAGCTCCACTAGCACCCACGAGCAGTACTTC
abundance: few
d_gene: -
j_gene: TRBJ2-7
v_gene: TRBV7-9

CDR3aa: CASSRVGGDYEQYF
CDR3nt: TGTGCCAGCAGCAGAGTGGGGGGGGATTACGAGCAGTACTTC
abundance: few
d_gene: TRBD2
j_gene: TRBJ2-7
v_gene: TRBV13

CDR3aa: CASSAGPRGSNQPQHF
CDR3nt: TGTGCCAGCAGTGCCGGACCCCGGGGGAGCAATCAGCCCCAGCATTTT
abundance: many
d_gene: -
j_gene: TRBJ1-5
v_gene: TRBV2

CDR3aa: CASSRRDHPNTEAFF
CDR3nt: TGTGCCAGTAGTCGCAGGGATCATCCGAACACTGAAGCTTTCTTT
abundance: many
d_gene: -
j_gene: TRBJ1-1
v_gene: TRBV19

CDR3aa: CASRNPGTSLRGYTF
CDR3nt: TGTGCCAGCCGGAACCCAGGGACTTCCCTACGTGGCTACACCTTC
abundance: many
d_gene: -
j_gene: TRBJ1-2
v_gene: TRBV2

CDR3aa: CASSSLEGPGNGELFF
CDR3nt: TGTGCCAGCAGCTCCCTAGAGGGCCCCGGCAACGGGGAGCTGTTTTTT
abundance: few
d_gene: -
j_gene: TRBJ2-2
v_gene: TRBV7-9

CDR3aa: CSAVTGGGYQETQYF
CDR3nt: TGCAGTGCAGTGACCGGGGGCGGGTACCAAGAGACCCAGTACTTC
abundance: few
d_gene: -
j_gene: TRBJ2-5
v_gene: TRBV20-1

CDR3aa: CASTPASGPAYEQYF
CDR3nt: TGTGCCTCGACCCCAGCTAGCGGGCCTGCCTACGAGCAGTACTTC
abundance: -
d_gene: TRBD2
j_gene: TRBJ2-7
v_gene: TRBV2

CDR3aa: CSARDPRLAGGDSGANVLTF
CDR3nt: TGCAGTGCTAGAGATCCAAGACTAGCGGGAGGCGACTCTGGGGCCAACGTCCTGACTTTC
abundance: -
d_gene: TRBD2
j_gene: TRBJ2-6
v_gene: TRBV20-1

CDR3aa: CASSTISREGQETQYF
CDR3nt: TGTGCCAGCAGTACCATCTCGCGGGAGGGCCAAGAGACCCAGTACTTC
abundance: many
d_gene: TRBD2
j_gene: TRBJ2-5
v_gene: TRBV28

CDR3aa: CASSPGTGANYGYTF
CDR3nt: TGTGCCAGCAGCCCAGGGACAGGCGCTAACTATGGCTACACCTTC
abundance: many
d_gene: TRBD1
j_gene: TRBJ1-2
v_gene: TRBV5-1

CDR3aa: CAISESGRGSAPEQYF
CDR3nt: TGTGCCATCAGTGAGTCAGGGAGGGGGTCCGCCCCCGAGCAGTACTTC
abundance: -
d_gene: -
j_gene: TRBJ2-7
v_gene: TRBV10-3